The rows below give T cell receptor beta chains drawn from one sample of a study of control samples from healthy donors and cancer patients. Method: immunoSEQ multiplex PCR; TCRdb's copy keeps in-frame clones and lacks some. The sample holds about 190,000 clones; 90% to 95% are singletons and the top ten take less than 2%. Material for sequencing was blood. These receptors all come from a man in his thirties or forties in good health. CDR3s include the opening cysteine and the closing phenylalanine or tryptophan. A D gene is named only where the DNA matches it firmly. Size tells how often a clone was seen (once, few, many) or the class of an expanded clone, and some rows leave it out.

D gene,J gene,clone size,CDR3 length,V gene,CDR3 DNA,CDR3 protein
.,TRBJ2-6,.,16,TRBV9,TGTGCCAGCAGCGTAGCTCGGAGGGCCGGGGCCAACGTCCTGACTTTC,CASSVARRAGANVLTF
.,TRBJ1-3,once,16,TRBV2,TGTGCCAGCAGTGATGATTTGGGGGGACCTGGAAACACCATATATTTT,CASSDDLGGPGNTIYF
TRBD2,TRBJ2-3,.,17,TRBV2,TGTGCCAGCAGTGAAGGTTTGGGACTAGCCGCCGGAGATACGCAGTATTTT,CASSEGLGLAAGDTQYF
TRBD1,TRBJ1-5,.,16,TRBV16,TGTGCCAGCAGCCAGCCGACAGGGAGGAGCAATCAGCCCCAGCATTTT,CASSQPTGRSNQPQHF
.,TRBJ1-3,once,13,TRBV7-8,TGTGCCTCTTCTGGCAGCTCTGGAAACACCATATATTTT,CASSGSSGNTIYF
.,TRBJ2-1,.,15,TRBV5-4,TGTGCCAGCCAAACCCAAGGGGGGGGCCCCAATGAGCAGTTCTTC,CASQTQGGGPNEQFF
TRBD1,TRBJ1-2,.,14,TRBV19,TGTGCCAGTAGTGCGACAGGGGTGCCCTATGGCTACACCTTC,CASSATGVPYGYTF
.,TRBJ1-3,.,15,TRBV18,TGTGCCAGCTCACAAGCAGTGGACTCTGGAAACACCATATATTTT,CASSQAVDSGNTIYF
TRBD1,TRBJ2-7,.,14,TRBV5-6,TGTGCCAGCAGCTTGTGGGACAGGCCCTACGAGCAGTACTTC,CASSLWDRPYEQYF
.,TRBJ1-1,few,14,TRBV6-6,TGTGCCAGCAGTTTTCAGGGTCCAGACACTGAAGCTTTCTTT,CASSFQGPDTEAFF
.,TRBJ1-1,.,14,TRBV7-2,TGTGCCAGCAGCTTACGGGGGGCAAGCACTGAAGCTTTCTTT,CASSLRGASTEAFF
.,TRBJ1-4,.,13,TRBV18,TGTGCCAGCTCACCGCGGGAAGGAGAAAAACTGTTTTTT,CASSPREGEKLFF
.,TRBJ2-2,once,16,TRBV14,TGTGCCAGCAGCACCTATGTCGGGGCGAACACCGGGGAGCTGTTTTTT,CASSTYVGANTGELFF
TRBD1,TRBJ2-1,.,14,TRBV2,TGTGCCAGCAGGAGGACAGGGAAGGCGAATGAGCAGTTCTTC,CASRRTGKANEQFF
.,TRBJ1-1,.,15,TRBV19,TGTGCCAGTAGTACAATGGACAGAATGAACACTGAAGCTTTCTTT,CASSTMDRMNTEAFF
.,TRBJ2-7,.,13,TRBV25-1,TGTGCCAGTCGAAGGGGGGCTGACGACGAGCAGTACTTC,CASRRGADDEQYF
TRBD1,TRBJ1-1,.,11,TRBV6-2/TRBV6-3,TGTGCCAGCAGTTACGGACAGGGGTATAACTTT,CASSYGQGYNF
.,TRBJ2-6,.,17,TRBV21-1,TGTGCCAGCAGCATCGGGGACAGACACTCTGGGGCCAACGTCCTGACTTTC,CASSIGDRHSGANVLTF
.,TRBJ2-1,.,16,TRBV4-2,TGTGCCAGCAGCCAAGGAGGAGGGACTTCCTACAATGAGCAGTTCTTC,CASSQGGGTSYNEQFF
.,TRBJ2-3,.,14,TRBV14,TGTGCCAGCAGCCAAGAGGGGGCGAAAGATACGCAGTATTTT,CASSQEGAKDTQYF
TRBD1,TRBJ1-2,.,15,TRBV6-5,TGTGCCAGCAGGAGGGGGACAGGGGATAACTATGGCTACACCTTC,CASRRGTGDNYGYTF
TRBD1,TRBJ1-2,.,16,TRBV28,TGTGCCACCTTAGGGACAGGGGCTTCGTTAGGTTATGGCTACACCTTC,CATLGTGASLGYGYTF
.,TRBJ1-1,.,14,TRBV10-3,TGTGCCATCAGTGAGTTTAACAGTCAACGTGAAGCTTTCTTT,CAISEFNSQREAFF
.,TRBJ2-7,.,16,TRBV30,TGTGCCTGGAGTGTACCCCGGCAGGGGGGGTCCTACGAGCAGTACTTC,CAWSVPRQGGSYEQYF
.,TRBJ1-2,.,15,TRBV18,TGTGCCAGCTCACCCCGGGGCACCGCCAACTATGGCTACACCTTC,CASSPRGTANYGYTF
TRBD2,TRBJ2-1,.,15,TRBV2,TGTGCCAGCAGGGAGGCTAGCGGGGGTTTCAATGAGCAGTTCTTC,CASREASGGFNEQFF